This TCR delta chain was captured by sequencing in a study of gamma-delta T cells after stem cell transplantation. TCRdb re-called the RT-PCR reads via CATT. Among thousands of delta-chain clones listed, around 25% were seen once. Germline values: CDR1 GEAIGNYY, CDR2 EKD. This CDR3 is built from 17 residues. Trimming cost V 0 bases and J 0 bases, with 16 bases left between them. This clonotype originated in a human donor. It is not recorded whose cells these are; they may come from a transplant donor. The V and J genes are TRDV2 and TRDJ1; D call uncertain. Source material: gamma-delta T cells. CDR3 in amino acids: CACDTILPGRYTDKLIF. As DNA, the CDR3 is TGTGCCTGTGACACCATTCTCCCGGGAAGGTACACCGATAAACTCATCTTT.